The entry that follows covers one T cell receptor (beta chain) sequence. The data belong to a study of T cell changes during pregnancy in multiple sclerosis. Assay used: immunoSEQ multiplex PCR; TCRdb lists only in-frame clones, some missing. The top ten clones hold about 7.5% of a sample with under 35,000 clones, 87% of them seen once. The specimen comprised CD8+ T cells from peripheral blood mononuclear cells, sampled before pregnancy. The TCR sequence derives from a female donor with multiple sclerosis, enrolled in a pregnancy study.

CDR3 nucleotide sequence: TGTGCCAGCAGACCCCTGGAGACTAGCGGGATCTACAATGAGCAGTTCTTC. This encodes CASRPLETSGIYNEQFF. The genes are TRBV28 and TRBJ2-1; 11 nucleotides align to TRBD2. With 6 bases clipped from V and 3 bases from J, the junction kept 10 bases outside the gene matches. Germline CDR1 reads MDHEN; CDR2 reads SYDVKM. The CDR3 is 17 amino acids.